Each of the 24 T cell receptor beta chains below was sequenced from the same sample in a study of Ad26.COV2.S vaccination and SARS-CoV-2 variants. Libraries were prepared by immunoSEQ multiplex PCR; TCRdb keeps only in-frame clonotypes and omits some of them. The data hold hundreds of thousands of clones, with 89% observed a single time. Documented treatment: about 20 received Ad26.COV2.S at low or high dose, single or two shots; several received placebo; per-sample allocation not given. Material that was analyzed had been drawn on day 63 after the first vaccine or placebo injection. The sequencing here drew on peripheral blood, taken in a trial of Ad26.COV2.S vaccine versus placebo. The receptors stem from a person between 18 and 59 years old who received the Ad26.COV2.S COVID-19 vaccine or a placebo.

The genes are TRBV4-1 and TRBJ2-7; the match to TRBD2 covers 9 bases. The trim removed 1 base at V and 1 base at J, leaving 2 bases unmatched. Germline V gene data show CDR1 as MGHRA and CDR2 as YSYEKL. The CDR3 totals 15 residues. CDR3 region: CASSQASGASYEQYF. CDR3 coding DNA: TGCGCCAGCAGCCAAGCTAGCGGGGCGTCCTACGAGCAGTACTTC.

The chain carries TRBV3-1 (or the pseudogene TRBV3-2) and TRBJ1-2; a weak D match, TRBD1 (6 bases). CDR3 length: 13 residues. Trimming removed 0 bases from V and 11 bases from J, with 13 bases in between. CDR1 is LGHDT and CDR2 is YNNKEL in the germline V gene (reference sequence). CDR3 residues: CASSQDQTGPYTF. CDR3 DNA: TGTGCCAGCAGCCAAGATCAGACAGGCCCGTACACCTTC.

The rearrangement joins TRBV5-4 to TRBJ2-2, with D uncertain. This CDR3 has 16 residues. V lost 0 bases, J lost 6 bases, and 15 bases lay in between. Germline V CDR1 and CDR2: SGHNT, YYREEE (reference sequence). The CDR3 nucleotides read TGTGCCAGCAGCTTGGAGGCCCGGGTACCCCCCGGGGAGCTGTTTTTT. Amino acid sequence: CASSLEARVPPGELFF.

This chain connects TRBV5-1 to TRBJ2-7; 10 nucleotides match TRBD2. The CDR3 loop spans 15 amino acids. V lost 4 bases, J lost 4 bases, and 8 bases stayed unmatched. Germline V CDR1 and CDR2: SGHRS, YFSETQ. For the CDR3, the DNA is TGCGCCAGCAGCACCCTAGCGGGGGCTCGTTACGAGCAGTACTTC. It translates to CASSTLAGARYEQYF.

This sequence joins TRBV2 and TRBJ2-6; D is undetermined. V was cut by 10 bases and J by 0 bases, with 13 bases left in between. This CDR3 is built from 15 residues. CDR1 SNHLY and CDR2 FYNNEI come from the germline V gene. The CDR3 reads CATLSYASGANVLTF. Here the CDR3 DNA reads TGTGCCACCCTTAGCTATGCCTCTGGGGCCAACGTCCTGACTTTC.

The rearrangement joins TRBV6-5 to TRBJ2-3; TRBD2 agrees at 10 bases. V shed 6 bases and J 3 bases; nucleotides not matched to a gene: 6. The CDR3 spans 15 residues. Germline V gene sequence: CDR1 MNHEY, CDR2 SVGAGI. The CDR3 nucleotides are TGTGCCAGCAGCTGGGGACTAGCGTCGACAGATACGCAGTATTTT. Protein product: CASSWGLASTDTQYF.

The chain uses TRBV7-9 and TRBJ1-3, with D unclear. The germline V gene has CDR1 SEHNR and CDR2 FQNEAQ (reference sequence). This CDR3 is 14 amino acids long. The V end lost 6 bases, the J end lost 1 base, and 10 bases lay between the germline ends. CDR3 coding DNA: TGTGCCAGCAGACTCCCGTGGTCTGGAAACACCATATATTTT. Translation gives CASRLPWSGNTIYF.

This clone was recorded only once. The V and J genes are TRBV30 and TRBJ1-1; tentative D call: TRBD1 (5 bases). Per germline, CDR1 GTSNPN and CDR2 SVGIG (reference sequence). V dropped 2 bases and J dropped 10 bases, with 14 bases sitting between them. CDR3 size: 12 residues. The CDR3 protein is CAWSPGATLAFF. CDR3 nucleotides: TGTGCCTGGAGTCCCGGGGCGACCCTAGCTTTCTTT. The whole variable domain, filled in from reference TRBV30 and TRBJ1-1, reads SQTIHQWPATLVQPVGSPLSLECTVEGTSNPNLYWYRQAAGRGLQLLFYSVGIGQISSEVPQNLSASRPQDRQFILSSKKLLLSDSGFYLCAWSPGATLAFFGQGTRLTVV.

The chain couples TRBV29-1 to TRBJ1-1, with no clear D. CDR3 length: 12 amino acids. The germline V and J ends were trimmed by 7 bases and 2 bases, with 11 bases remaining between them. Germline-derived CDR1 and CDR2 are SQVTM and ANQGSEA. CDR3 residues: CSAGESNTEAFF. DNA for the CDR3: TGCAGCGCCGGGGAGTCCAACACTGAAGCTTTCTTT.

The genes are TRBV19 and TRBJ1-1, with TRBD1 matching over 8 bases. The CDR3 spans 13 residues. After removal of 5 bases from V and 6 bases from J, the junction contained 5 bases not matched to a gene. Germline V gene lookup returns CDR1 LNHDA and CDR2 SQIVND (reference sequence). The CDR3 loop is CASSRDRGSEAFF. As DNA, the CDR3 is TGTGCCAGTAGTCGTGACAGGGGCTCTGAAGCTTTCTTT.

In this sample, this clone turned up once. V and J are TRBV3-1 (or the pseudogene TRBV3-2) and TRBJ2-7; 8 bases line up with TRBD2. This CDR3 comprises 15 residues. J was trimmed by 3 bases and V by 0 bases; bases with no gene match: 4. The V gene's germline CDR1 is LGHDT and CDR2 YNNKEL (reference sequence). In DNA form, the CDR3 reads TGTGCCAGCAGCCAAGAGCCAGCGGGAGTCTACGAGCAGTACTTC. It encodes CASSQEPAGVYEQYF.

This clone was observed a few times. The V call is TRBV2, the J call TRBJ1-1, with D unclear. Germline values: CDR1 SNHLY, CDR2 FYNNEI. The CDR3 is 11 residues long. V was cut by 8 bases and J by 7 bases, with 11 bases left in between. The CDR3 reads CASGIGSEAFF. CDR3 DNA: TGTGCCAGCGGGATCGGGAGTGAAGCTTTCTTT. Variable domain in full (rest from reference TRBV2 and TRBJ1-1): EPEVTQTPSHQVTQMGQEVILRCVPISNHLYFYWYRQILGQKVEFLVSFYNNEISEKSEIFDDQFSVERPDGSNFTLKIRSTKLEDSAMYFCASGIGSEAFFGQGTRLTVV.

As regards this clone: Other DNA sequences from this sample encode an identical CDR3 as well. V usage is TRBV5-1 and J usage is TRBJ2-5; D perhaps matches TRBD1 (6 bases). V was pared by 0 bases and J by 5 bases, with 11 bases between. Germline loops: CDR1 SGHRS, CDR2 YFSETQ. The CDR3 is 14 amino acids. CDR3: CASSLGQAGETQYF. In DNA form, the CDR3 reads TGCGCCAGCAGCTTGGGACAGGCCGGGGAGACCCAGTACTTC.

This rearrangement joins TRBV2 to TRBJ1-5, with TRBD1 matching 9 bases. CDR3 length: 14 amino acids. Trimming took 6 bases from V and 2 from J; bases not matched to a gene: 2. Germline assignment: CDR1 SNHLY and CDR2 FYNNEI. CDR3 region: CASRRTGGNQPQHF. CDR3 in DNA: TGTGCCAGCAGGAGGACAGGGGGCAATCAGCCCCAGCATTTT.

The V and J genes are TRBV7-3 and TRBJ2-1; TRBD2 aligns across 8 bases. The CDR3 is 15 amino acids. Looked up from germline, CDR1 is SGHTA and CDR2 is FQGTGA. V lost 3 bases and J lost 4; bases outside the gene matches: 5. CDR3 sequence reads: CASSFGGGTYNEQFF. In DNA form, the CDR3 reads TGTGCCAGCAGCTTTGGCGGGGGGACTTACAATGAGCAGTTCTTC. Complete variable domain (other parts from reference TRBV7-3 and TRBJ2-1): GAGVSQTPSNKVTEKGKYVELRCDPISGHTALYWYRQSLGQGPEFLIYFQGTGAADDSGLPNDRFFAVRPEGSVSTLKIQRTERGDSAVYLCASSFGGGTYNEQFFGPGTRLTVL.

The rearrangement joins TRBV20-1 to TRBJ1-2; unclear D gene. The CDR3 covers 11 residues. V was cut by 3 bases and J by 4 bases, with 6 bases left in between. The germline CDR1 and CDR2 sequences are DFQATT and SNEGSKA (reference sequence). The CDR3, as DNA: TGCAGTGCTAGTTGGATCTATGGCTACACCTTC. Amino acids: CSASWIYGYTF.

The chain links TRBV6-4 to TRBJ2-3, with TRBD1 as a possible D gene (5 bases). Deletions cut 3 bases from V and 9 bases from J, with 13 bases between. Looked up from germline, CDR1 is MRHNA and CDR2 is SNTAGT. The CDR3 contains 13 residues. Written as DNA, the CDR3 is TGTGCCAGCAGTGAAGGGGCAGGGTTAACGCAGTATTTT. It yields the protein CASSEGAGLTQYF.

This sequence joins TRBV18 and TRBJ1-2; 7 nucleotides line up with TRBD1. The CDR3 totals 16 residues. V lost 5 bases to trimming and J lost 0 bases; unmatched junction nucleotides: 9. Germline values: CDR1 KGHSH, CDR2 LQKENI. The CDR3 spells CASSSTGSPANYGYTF. The CDR3 coding sequence is TGTGCCAGCTCATCGACAGGGAGCCCTGCTAACTATGGCTACACCTTC.

The chain combines TRBV27 with TRBJ2-2, with a weak D call TRBD1 (5 bases). Germline CDR1 and CDR2: MNHEY and SMNVEV (reference sequence). The CDR3 is made up of 16 amino acids. The germline V and J ends were trimmed by 7 bases and 4 bases, with 19 bases remaining between them. The CDR3 region is CASTFTTGSGTGELFF. The CDR3 nucleotides read TGTGCCAGCACTTTCACCACAGGCTCTGGCACCGGGGAGCTGTTTTTT.

This sequence joins TRBV7-2 and TRBJ2-7; D is uncertain. Germline V gene data show CDR1 as SGHTA and CDR2 as FQGNSA. Trimming took 5 bases from V and 1 from J, leaving 21 bases between them. The CDR3 contains 17 residues. The CDR3: CASSPIGGRPRSYEQYF. The CDR3 coding sequence is TGTGCCAGCAGCCCCATCGGTGGCAGGCCGAGATCCTACGAGCAGTACTTC. Supplemented by reference TRBV7-2 and TRBJ2-7, the full variable domain reads GAGVSQSPSNKVTEKGKDVELRCDPISGHTALYWYRQSLGQGLEFLIYFQGNSAPDKSGLPSDRFSAERTGGSVSTLTIQRTQQEDSAVYLCASSPIGGRPRSYEQYFGPGTRLTVT.

Only one count was recorded for this clone. V gene TRBV3-1 (or the pseudogene TRBV3-2) combines with J gene TRBJ2-1; D might be TRBD1 (5 bases). Trimming stripped 5 bases from V and 3 bases from J, with 8 bases between. Germline V gene lookup returns CDR1 LGHDT and CDR2 YNNKEL (reference sequence). The CDR3 contains 13 residues. The CDR3: CASSSRGYNEQFF. DNA of the CDR3: TGTGCCAGCAGCTCTAGGGGCTACAATGAGCAGTTCTTC.

The CDR3 is CSVERGSQETQYF. CDR3 nucleotides: TGCAGCGTTGAACGGGGTTCCCAAGAGACCCAGTACTTC. The V gene is TRBV29-1, the J gene TRBJ2-5, with D tentatively TRBD2 (5 bases). The CDR3 extends over 13 amino acids. Germline values: CDR1 SQVTM, CDR2 ANQGSEA. V was pared by 2 bases and J by 1 base, with 8 bases between.

The CDR3 here is CASSSGQGAPEAFF. The CDR3 nucleotides are TGCGCCAGCAGCTCGGGACAGGGGGCCCCTGAAGCTTTCTTT. The genes are TRBV5-1 and TRBJ1-1; 12 nucleotides line up with TRBD1. J was trimmed by 6 bases and V by 3 bases; bases with no gene match: 3. The CDR3 is 14 residues long. Germline V lookup: CDR1 SGHRS, CDR2 YFSETQ.

This chain's CDR3 is CASSEVSSYEQYF. The CDR3, as DNA: TGTGCCAGCAGTGAAGTCAGCTCCTACGAGCAGTACTTC. This chain uses TRBV6-1 with TRBJ2-7, with D unresolved. Trimming stripped 1 base from V and 0 bases from J, with 4 bases between. CDR3 length equals 13 residues. Germline lookup yields CDR1 MNHNS and CDR2 SASEGT.